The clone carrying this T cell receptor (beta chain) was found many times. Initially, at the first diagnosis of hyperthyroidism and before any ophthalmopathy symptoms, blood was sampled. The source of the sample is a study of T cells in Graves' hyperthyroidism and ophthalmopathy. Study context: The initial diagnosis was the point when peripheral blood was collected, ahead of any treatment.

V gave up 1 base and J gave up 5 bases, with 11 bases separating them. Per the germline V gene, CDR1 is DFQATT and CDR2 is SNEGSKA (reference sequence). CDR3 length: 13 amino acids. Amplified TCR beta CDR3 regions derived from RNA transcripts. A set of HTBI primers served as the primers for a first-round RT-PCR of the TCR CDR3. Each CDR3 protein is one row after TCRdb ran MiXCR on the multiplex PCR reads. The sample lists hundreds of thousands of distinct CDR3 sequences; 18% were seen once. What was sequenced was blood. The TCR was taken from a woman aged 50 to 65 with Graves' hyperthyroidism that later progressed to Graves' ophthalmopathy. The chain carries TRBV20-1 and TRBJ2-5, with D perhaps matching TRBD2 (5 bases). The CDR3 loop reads CSARVSGMETQYF. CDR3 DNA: TGCAGTGCTAGAGTATCGGGGATGGAGACCCAGTACTTC.